This is a list of T cell receptor beta chains from one sample in a study of shared clonotypes between healthy human individuals. This table comes from immunoSEQ multiplex PCR, and its TCRdb copy is limited to in-frame clones, with some not included. This repertoire shows around 940,000 clones, 76% found once; its top ten account for approximately 1.5%. The material sequenced was memory CD4+ T cells sorted from blood. The source is a man aged 18 to 35 in good health. Each CDR3 is given with its conserved first and last residue. D genes are given only for firm matches. The size entry is marked missing in some rows and otherwise reads once, few, many or a size class.

>.|TRBJ2-5|.|TRBV4-1
CASSQENRGRETQYF
TGCGCCAGCAGCCAAGAAAATAGGGGAAGAGAGACCCAGTACTTC
>.|TRBJ2-7|.|TRBV6-1
CASRLAGDEQYF
TGTGCCAGCAGACTAGCAGGGGACGAGCAGTACTTC
>.|TRBJ1-2|TRBD1|TRBV7-2
CASSPGTGGNGYTF
TGTGCCAGCAGCCCGGGGACAGGTGGTAATGGCTACACCTTC
>.|TRBJ2-4|TRBD1|TRBV30
CAWSVTGGVAKNIQYF
TGTGCCTGGAGTGTAACAGGGGGCGTCGCCAAAAACATTCAGTACTTC
>.|TRBJ2-2|.|TRBV1
CTSSQDIGNSGTGELFF
TGCACCAGCAGCCAAGATATCGGGAACAGTGGCACCGGGGAGCTGTTTTTT
>.|TRBJ2-7|.|TRBV30
CAWRGNAYEQYF
TGTGCCTGGAGAGGGAACGCCTACGAGCAGTACTTC
>.|TRBJ2-1|.|TRBV5-6
CASSLFPASSYNEQFF
TGTGCCAGCAGCTTGTTTCCGGCGAGCTCCTACAATGAGCAGTTCTTC
>.|TRBJ2-4|.|TRBV5-1
CASSLGTDIAKNIQYF
TGCGCCAGCAGCTTGGGGACAGATATAGCCAAAAACATTCAGTACTTC
>few|TRBJ2-5|TRBD1|TRBV7-9
CASSIPWTGGAETQYF
TGTGCCAGCAGCATTCCCTGGACAGGGGGCGCAGAGACCCAGTACTTC
>.|TRBJ2-1|TRBD2|TRBV11-2
CASSIYSGDGEQFF
TGTGCCAGCAGCATCTATAGCGGGGACGGTGAGCAGTTCTTC
>once|TRBJ2-5|TRBD2|TRBV5-1
CASSLFPGTSGTRSQETQYF
TGCGCCAGCAGCTTGTTTCCCGGGACTAGCGGAACACGGTCCCAAGAGACCCAGTACTTC
>.|TRBJ2-2|TRBD2|TRBV7-9
CASSLALTSGASNTGELFF
TGTGCCAGCAGCTTAGCGTTGACTAGCGGGGCGTCGAACACCGGGGAGCTGTTTTTT
>.|TRBJ1-6|.|TRBV6-4
CASRPGDFNSPLHF
TGTGCCAGCCGTCCGGGAGACTTTAATTCACCCCTCCACTTT
>few|TRBJ1-1|.|TRBV9
CASRQGSSGAFF
TGTGCCAGCAGACAGGGATCATCGGGAGCTTTCTTT
>.|TRBJ1-5|.|TRBV10-2
CASSESGGGKGPQHF
TGCGCCAGCAGTGAGTCGGGTGGGGGGAAGGGGCCCCAGCATTTT
>.|TRBJ1-3|.|TRBV29-1
CSVANVATGGNTIYF
TGCAGCGTTGCTAACGTTGCTACAGGGGGAAACACCATATATTTT
>once|TRBJ1-4|.|TRBV6-5
CASTGQGLGKLFF
TGTGCCAGCACGGGGCAGGGGTTAGGGAAACTGTTTTTT